Below are 6 T cell receptor beta chains sequenced from a single sample in a study of T cell responses to AZD1222 COVID-19 vaccine. Some clones are missing from TCRdb's copy, which holds only in-frame ones; the method was immunoSEQ multiplex PCR. The data contain roughly 150,000 clones, about nine tenths of them seen just once; the ten biggest clones take up less than 2%. The source was peripheral blood, collected on day 0 of AZD1222 vaccination. These receptors were obtained from an adult in good health.

The CDR3 region has the DNA TGTGCCATCAGTGAGGAGGGGCTCTCTGATGGCTACACCTTC. Protein sequence: CAISEEGLSDGYTF. The chain combines TRBV10-3 with TRBJ1-2; tentatively, D is TRBD1 (5 bases). Germline V lookup: CDR1 ENHRY, CDR2 SYGVKD. Trimming shortened V by 2 bases and J by 6 bases, and 13 bases separated the two germline ends. The CDR3 has 14 amino acids.

This clone was observed a few times. The chain has TRBV18 and TRBJ2-7; maybe TRBD1 (6 bases). CDR1 and CDR2 (germline): KGHSH, LQKENI. Trimming shortened V by 3 bases and J by 0 bases, and 27 bases separated the two germline ends. The CDR3 runs 20 residues. The CDR3 DNA sequence: TGTGCCAGCTCACCGAGTTCCGGGACACTTAACACTCGGAGCTCCTACGAGCAGTACTTC. Encoded protein: CASSPSSGTLNTRSSYEQYF.

The rearrangement uses TRBV11-2 and TRBJ1-2; the D is unclear. Per germline, CDR1 SGHAT and CDR2 FQNNGV. The CDR3 has 14 residues. V was trimmed by 3 bases and J by 7 bases, leaving 15 bases between them. CDR3 region: CASSFARGSGGYTF. CDR3 coding DNA: TGTGCCAGCAGCTTCGCCCGGGGATCAGGTGGCTACACCTTC.

The gene calls are TRBV5-1 and TRBJ2-1; D possibly corresponds to TRBD1 (5 bases). Trimming stripped 0 bases from V and 0 bases from J, with 10 bases between. Germline CDR1 reads SGHRS; CDR2 reads YFSETQ. CDR3 size: 16 residues. As DNA, the CDR3 is TGCGCCAGCAGCTTGGCAGGGCCCAGCTCCTACAATGAGCAGTTCTTC. Translated, it gives CASSLAGPSSYNEQFF.

The J gene is TRBJ1-2, the V gene TRBV29-1; D not certain. CDR3 size: 14 residues. Germline-derived CDR1 and CDR2 are SQVTM and ANQGSEA. Trimming left V 2 bases short and J 3 bases short, with 13 bases between. CDR3 DNA sequence: TGCAGCGTTGAACATTCTCGGTGGGACTATGGCTACACCTTC. It translates to CSVEHSRWDYGYTF.

The chain links TRBV27 to TRBJ2-7; the D gene is possibly TRBD2 (5 bases). CDR1 and CDR2 from the germline V gene are MNHEY and SMNVEV (reference sequence). The CDR3 extends over 15 amino acids. V was shortened by 8 bases and J by 2 bases, with 19 bases between the two germline ends. Here the CDR3 DNA reads TGTGCCAGCGGCCAAGCGACGACGGGAACCTACGAGCAGTACTTC. Its translation: CASGQATTGTYEQYF.